This TCR beta chain was recovered during a study of CD8 T cells in ankylosing spondylitis (dated by TCRdb to about 2017). Concerning the study at large: The study profiled T cell receptor beta repertoires in healthy donors and ankylosing spondylitis patients to find disease-linked TCR variants. The full study cohort was made up of about 25 ankylosing spondylitis patients and about a hundred healthy donors. Peripheral blood was sampled, and synovial fluid was also collected from ankylosing spondylitis patients. Paper-wide results and their limitations: The disease-linked clones showed a CD8+ phenotype and occurred at relatively low frequencies in peripheral blood. The disease-linked clones were reported as significantly enriched in matched synovial fluid samples from ankylosing spondylitis patients. Some motif variants had previously been reported in the synovial fluid and blood of reactive arthritis patients, which suggests shared mechanisms of disease initiation. Blood from ankylosing spondylitis patients appeared to be characterized by a TCR beta motif composed of about eight highly homologous amino acid variants.

This clonotype was counted at least ten times. The clone's antigen remains unknown. No much larger clone is present one base from it, and per-base qualities are unavailable. Sequencing was carried out with an Illumina HiSeq 2500. Quantitative 5'-RACE with molecular barcodes was the method used to prepare the TCR beta libraries. In the authors' own workflow: A new computational method, built on a probabilistic model of VDJ rearrangement, was used to identify disease-linked TCR variants. The public reads were reanalyzed by TCRdb: fastp trimming at Q25, MiXCR alignment, in-frame beta chains only. Identical CDR3 proteins give one entry, which carries the most common genes and DNA. The V and J calls here are based on TCRdb, not the publication. This sample lists 750,000 to 850,000 distinct CDR3 sequences; 12% were detected once. The leading ten clones occupy approximately 0.51% of the sample. V trim: 6 bases; J trim: 7 bases; unmatched bases: 10. From the cysteine up to the phenylalanine, the CDR3 has a length of 15 residues. The CDR3 DNA has 45 bases and is translated from base 1.

The material sequenced was blood, either unsorted or a sorted T cell fraction (not recorded which). The chain couples TRBV12-3 or TRBV12-4 to TRBJ1-4, with TRBD1 matching 8 junction bases. The sequence was obtained from a male donor with ankylosing spondylitis. The CDR3 sequence is CASSPLQGVSEKLFF. The nucleotide sequence is given as TGTGCCAGCAGCCCCTTACAGGGGGTTAGTGAAAAACTGTTTTTT.